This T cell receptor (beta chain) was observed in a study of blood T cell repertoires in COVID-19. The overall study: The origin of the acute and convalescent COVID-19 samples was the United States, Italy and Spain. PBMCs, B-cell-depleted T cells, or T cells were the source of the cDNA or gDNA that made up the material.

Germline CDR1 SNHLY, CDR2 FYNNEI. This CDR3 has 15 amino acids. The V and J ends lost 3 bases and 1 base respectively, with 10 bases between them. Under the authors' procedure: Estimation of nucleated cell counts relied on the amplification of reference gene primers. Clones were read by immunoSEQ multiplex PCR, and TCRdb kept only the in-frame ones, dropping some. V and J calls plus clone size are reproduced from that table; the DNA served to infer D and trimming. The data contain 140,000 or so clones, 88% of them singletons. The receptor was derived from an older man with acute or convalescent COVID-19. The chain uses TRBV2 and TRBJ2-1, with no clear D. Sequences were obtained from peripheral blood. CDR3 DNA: TGTGCCAGCAGTGACATGGGCCAGTCCTACAATGAGCAGTTCTTC. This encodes CASSDMGQSYNEQFF. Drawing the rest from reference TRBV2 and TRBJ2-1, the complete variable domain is EPEVTQTPSHQVTQMGQEVILRCVPISNHLYFYWYRQILGQKVEFLVSFYNNEISEKSEIFDDQFSVERPDGSNFTLKIRSTKLEDSAMYFCASSDMGQSYNEQFFGPGTRLTVL.